What follows describes a single T cell receptor beta chain. This CDR3 has 17 amino acids. Between the trimmed V and J ends, which lost 3 bases and 8 bases, there was a span of 23 bases. Germline CDR1 reads SGHAT; CDR2 reads FQNNGV. In the source study's methods: Junction-only immunoSEQ sequences carried no quality scores, so filtering differed. The data were produced by immunoSEQ multiplex PCR, yet TCRdb's version contains in-frame clones alone and is incomplete. The D gene and trimming were derived from the DNA, and the V and J assignments and clone size from that table. This repertoire shows about 820,000 clones, around 92% found once; its top ten account for 20% to 30%. The record originates from a study of shared clonotypes between healthy human individuals. Naive-designated CD8 cells lacked CD45RO, were positively enriched for CCR7, and omitted terminally differentiated effector memory CD45RA+ cells.

Material for sequencing was naive CD8+ T cells sorted from blood. This clonotype was obtained from a young man in good health. The V call is TRBV11-2, the J call TRBJ2-1, with D perhaps TRBD2 (6 bases). Here the CDR3 DNA reads TGTGCCAGCAGCTTCGTTAGAGGAGGGTATCTTGGAGATGAGCAGTTCTTC. Encoded protein: CASSFVRGGYLGDEQFF.